Listed below are T cell receptor beta chains from one sample, sequenced in a study of T cell changes during pregnancy in multiple sclerosis. Only in-frame clones appear in the TCRdb table, and some are missing; sequencing was by immunoSEQ multiplex PCR. The sample holds over 60,000 clones, approximately 92% seen once. The source material was peripheral blood, sampled in the first trimester of pregnancy. The receptors shown here come from a female donor with multiple sclerosis, enrolled in a pregnancy study. Each CDR3 is given with its conserved first and last residue. Each record gives: clone size, D gene, J gene, V gene, CDR3 DNA, CDR3 protein. The D gene is left open where the match is weak. Clone size is given for some rows only: seen once, a few or many times, or a class if the clone is expanded.

-	TRBD1	TRBJ2-4	TRBV29-1	TGCAGCGCCCGGGACAGGAGGGACATTCAGTACTTC	CSARDRRDIQYF
-	-	TRBJ2-7	TRBV4-3	TGCGCCAGCAGCCAAAACATGGGGCAGCAGTACTTC	CASSQNMGQQYF
-	-	TRBJ2-1	TRBV11-3	TGTGCCAGCAGCTTGGGCGGCGGGGGACACTCCTACAATGAGCAGTTCTTC	CASSLGGGGHSYNEQFF
once	TRBD2	TRBJ2-7	TRBV4-1	TGCGCCAGCAGCGCTAGCGGGGGGCCAGGGGAGCAGTACTTC	CASSASGGPGEQYF
-	-	TRBJ1-2	TRBV21-1	TGTGCCAGCAGCAAAGGGCAGGGGTTAGATGGCTACACCTTC	CASSKGQGLDGYTF
-	-	TRBJ1-1	TRBV18	TGTGCCAGCTCACCAGTAACGGGAACTGAAGCTTTCTTT	CASSPVTGTEAFF
-	-	TRBJ2-1	TRBV7-2	TGTGCCAGCAGCTTAGGGCGACTAAACGATGAGCAGTTCTTC	CASSLGRLNDEQFF
-	-	TRBJ1-2	TRBV6-5	TGTGCCAGCAGTTACGAACATAACTATGGCTACACCTTC	CASSYEHNYGYTF
few	TRBD2	TRBJ2-3	TRBV27	TGTGCCAGCAGTTTATCGGGGACTAGTGGGGCAGATACGCAGTATTTT	CASSLSGTSGADTQYF
-	-	TRBJ1-2	TRBV10-3	TGTGCCATCAGCGAGACGGGGGGCGCGAATGGCTACACCTTC	CAISETGGANGYTF
few	-	TRBJ1-6	TRBV27	TGTGCCAGCACCGCCTATAATTCACCCCTCCACTTT	CASTAYNSPLHF
-	TRBD2	TRBJ2-7	TRBV19	TGTGCCAGTAGTATAAAGCGGGGGGGCGGGCACGAGCAGTACTTC	CASSIKRGGGHEQYF
-	-	TRBJ1-6	TRBV5-1	TGCGCCAGCAGCTTGGGCCCAGCGACAGGTTCACCCCTCCACTTT	CASSLGPATGSPLHF
-	TRBD2	TRBJ2-1	TRBV10-3	TGTGCCATCAACCGGGGAGGCGGGGGGTCGAATGAGCAGTTCTTC	CAINRGGGGSNEQFF
-	-	TRBJ1-6	TRBV7-2	TGTGCCAGCAGCCACACTTCGTGGGGACCAGGGGTACGCAATTCACCCCTCCACTTT	CASSHTSWGPGVRNSPLHF
few	-	TRBJ1-1	TRBV10-1	TGCGCCAGCAGTATCCCGCAGATTGAAGCTTTCTTT	CASSIPQIEAFF
-	TRBD1	TRBJ2-1	TRBV9	TGTGCCAGCAGCGGCTGGACAGGGCCTACCTACAATGAGCAGTTCTTC	CASSGWTGPTYNEQFF
-	-	TRBJ1-1	TRBV4-1	TGCGCCAGCAGCCCCCCTAGGGGGATGAACACTGAAGCTTTCTTT	CASSPPRGMNTEAFF
-	TRBD2	TRBJ2-1	TRBV4-1	TGCGCCAGCAGCCAACCCACCCCCGGACTAGCGGATAGTTTCTCCTACAATGAGCAGTTCTTC	CASSQPTPGLADSFSYNEQFF
once	-	TRBJ2-7	TRBV11-2	TGTGCCAGCAGCCCTGGAGGGATGGTCCCCTACGAGCAGTACTTC	CASSPGGMVPYEQYF
-	-	TRBJ1-2	TRBV19	TGTGCCAGTAGTTCCGGCAGGGCCTCTAACTATGGCTACACCTTC	CASSSGRASNYGYTF
-	-	TRBJ2-2	TRBV5-1	TGCGCCAGCAGTCCGGGCACAGGGAGAACCGGGGAGCTGTTTTTT	CASSPGTGRTGELFF
-	-	TRBJ1-2	TRBV5-6	TGTGCCAGCAGCCCCAGACGTGGCGGTGGCTACACCTTC	CASSPRRGGGYTF
few	-	TRBJ1-1	TRBV9	TGTGCCAGCAGCGTAGCTGTGGGGGGTTACACTGAAGCTTTCTTT	CASSVAVGGYTEAFF
-	TRBD1	TRBJ2-7	TRBV5-6	TGTGCCAGCAGCCGCACAGGGGATGAGCAGTACTTC	CASSRTGDEQYF
-	-	TRBJ1-4	TRBV6-4	TGTGCCAGCTCCCCAGGCCTTAATGAAAAACTGTTTTTT	CASSPGLNEKLFF
-	TRBD1	TRBJ2-3	TRBV2	TGTGCCAGCATTGGGACAGGAGATACGCAGTATTTT	CASIGTGDTQYF
-	-	TRBJ1-1	TRBV4-3	TGCGCCAGCAGCCAAGGGACTCACACTGAAGCTTTCTTT	CASSQGTHTEAFF
-	TRBD2	TRBJ2-3	TRBV9	TGTGCCTCCCGCGGGAGGTCCACAGATACGCAGTATTTT	CASRGRSTDTQYF
-	-	TRBJ2-2	TRBV6-5	TGTGCCAGCAGTTACGCCAGTTCCACCGGGGAGCTGTTTTTT	CASSYASSTGELFF
-	-	TRBJ1-1	TRBV14	TGTGCCAGCAGCCAGGTACAATACACTGAAGCTTTCTTT	CASSQVQYTEAFF
-	-	TRBJ1-1	TRBV19	TGTGCCAGTAGTACACTCAAACAGGGATCTGAAGCTTTCTTT	CASSTLKQGSEAFF
-	-	TRBJ2-2	TRBV7-2	TGTGCCAGCAGCTTAGTCCGGACAAACACCGGGGAGCTGTTTTTT	CASSLVRTNTGELFF
-	-	TRBJ2-1	TRBV18	TGTGCCAGCTCACCACTGTCAGGGCCGACGCTCGAGCAGTTCTTC	CASSPLSGPTLEQFF
once	-	TRBJ1-1	TRBV7-6	TGTGCCAGCAGCCTCCGGACAGCTAACACTGAAGCTTTCTTT	CASSLRTANTEAFF
-	TRBD1	TRBJ2-5	TRBV4-3	TGCGCCAGCAGCCAGACAGGGGGAGAGACCCAGTACTTC	CASSQTGGETQYF
-	-	TRBJ2-7	TRBV7-9	TGTGCCAGCAGCTTAGGGGAAGGGGGCGAGCAGTACTTC	CASSLGEGGEQYF
once	-	TRBJ1-1	TRBV7-9	TGTGCCAGCAGCTTACTGGGAGTAGGGAGAATGAACACTGAAGCTTTCTTT	CASSLLGVGRMNTEAFF
-	-	TRBJ1-5	TRBV25-1	TGTGCCAGCAGCCCGGGGGACGGCGTTTTCAATCAGCCCCAGCATTTT	CASSPGDGVFNQPQHF
-	TRBD1	TRBJ2-7	TRBV29-1	TGCAGCGCCTCGACAGGGAGCTCCTACGAGCAGTACTTC	CSASTGSSYEQYF
-	TRBD1	TRBJ1-1	TRBV11-2	TGTGCCAGCAGACCTAGACAGGGGCCGGGCACTGAAGCTTTCTTT	CASRPRQGPGTEAFF
-	TRBD1	TRBJ1-5	TRBV7-2	TGTGCCAGCAGCTCGGACAGGGGATTATGGAATCAGCCCCAGCATTTT	CASSSDRGLWNQPQHF
-	TRBD1	TRBJ1-1	TRBV30	TGTGCCTGGTCGGCAGGGGGAATCATAGGAGCTTTCTTT	CAWSAGGIIGAFF
-	TRBD1	TRBJ1-6	TRBV7-8	TGTGCCAGCAGCCGGGACAGGCTAGCTTCACCCCTCCACTTT	CASSRDRLASPLHF
-	TRBD1	TRBJ1-5	TRBV10-1	TGCGCCAGCAGTAACCCCGGGACAGGGGGGGAAATAAGCAATCAGCCCCAGCATTTT	CASSNPGTGGEISNQPQHF
-	TRBD2	TRBJ2-1	TRBV28	TGTGCCAGCAGTTTTGGCGGGAGGGCCGCGGACAATGAGCAGTTCTTC	CASSFGGRAADNEQFF
-	TRBD1	TRBJ1-4	TRBV5-1	TGCGCCAGCAGCTGGTCACAGGGGGGTAATGAAAAACTGTTTTTT	CASSWSQGGNEKLFF
once	-	TRBJ2-5	TRBV29-1	TGCAGCGTGCGGAACTCACAAGAGACCCAGTACTTC	CSVRNSQETQYF
-	-	TRBJ1-1	TRBV19	TGTGCCAGTAGTGCCCGGGGGGGCACTGAAGCTTTCTTT	CASSARGGTEAFF